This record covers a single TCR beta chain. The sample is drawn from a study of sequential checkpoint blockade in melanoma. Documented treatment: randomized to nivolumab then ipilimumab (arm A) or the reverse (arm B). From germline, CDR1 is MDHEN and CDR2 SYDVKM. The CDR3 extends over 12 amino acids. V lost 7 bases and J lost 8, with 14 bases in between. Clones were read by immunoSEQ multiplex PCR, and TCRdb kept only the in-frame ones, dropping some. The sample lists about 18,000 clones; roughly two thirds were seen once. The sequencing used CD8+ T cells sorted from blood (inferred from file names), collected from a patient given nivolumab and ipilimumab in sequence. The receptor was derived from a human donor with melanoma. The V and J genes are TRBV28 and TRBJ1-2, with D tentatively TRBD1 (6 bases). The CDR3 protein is CASKTTGRGYTF. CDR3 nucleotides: TGTGCCAGCAAGACTACAGGGCGGGGCTACACCTTC.